This T cell receptor beta chain is from a study of vaccination and CD4 T cells after COVID-19 (dated by TCRdb to between 2022 and 2023). In terms of the full investigation: Every convalescent patient had a positive nasal swab PCR test for SARS-CoV-2, with mild disease in 9 or 10 patients and severe disease in one. The convalescent cohort comprised six males and four females, including two Hispanic individuals, seven Caucasians, two Asians and one multiracial person. Two doses of either the Pfizer-BioNTech BNT162b2 vaccine (n=8) or the Moderna mRNA-1273 vaccine (n=2) were administered to participants. Post-COVID blood samples from convalescent patients were collected a median of roughly 100 days after diagnosis, with a range of about 35 to 180 days. Post-vaccine blood samples were collected a median of approximately 77 days after the second vaccine dose, ranging from about 13 to 241 days. Overlapping spike peptide pools from SARS-CoV-2 and from the common cold coronaviruses HCoV-NL63, HCoV-OC43 and HCoV-229E were used as culture stimuli. Control cultures used a CEFX viral epitope pool as positive control, an HIV-1 Nef peptide pool as negative control, or no peptide. The spike-specific CD4+ TCR repertoire was compared before and after mRNA vaccination in 10 to 11 COVID-19 convalescent patients and several infection-naive healthy vaccine recipients.

A word on this clonotype: Its antigen target is currently unknown. No much larger clone exists at a distance of one base, and base qualities are not known.

The CDR3 has 12 amino acids, counting the end cysteine and phenylalanine. Of all the DNA, just the CDR3 is kept, 36 bases in frame from base 1. Reading the germline V gene gives CDR1 MNHNS and CDR2 SASEGT. Between the V and J ends, shortened by 7 bases and 3 bases respectively, the junction contains 10 bases. Receptor amplification or capture employed PCR. DNA from cultured CD4+ T cells underwent TCR sequencing with the Oncomine TCR Beta short-read assay at the Johns Hopkins FTIC core. The QIAamp micro DNA kit was used to extract genomic DNA from the cultured CD4+ T cells. The Oncomine TCR Beta libraries from cultured CD4+ T cells were pooled using unique dual indexes and then sequenced on an Illumina iSeq 100. The original pipeline was this. Non-productive sequences were filtered out, and CDR3s that did not start with C, did not end with F or W, or were shorter than 7 amino acids were discarded. The MANAFEST web application identified antigen-specific clonotypes by comparing peptide-stimulated wells against reference wells and other culture wells. An FDR below 0.05, an odds ratio above 5, and a productive frequency above 0.1% in at least two of three replicate wells were required for clones to be considered positive. Clonotypes that were significantly expanded in both SARS-CoV-2 spike wells and at least one common cold coronavirus spike condition were defined as cross-reactive. CDR3 homology was assessed with Levenshtein distances (stringdist) and unrooted phylogenetic trees (ape) in R version 3.6.1. The raw public reads went through TCRdb reprocessing: fastp at Q25, MiXCR clone calling, in-frame beta chains kept. Identical CDR3 proteins give one entry, which carries the most common genes and DNA. The V and J calls were not made by the authors but by TCRdb's processing. This sample lists around 20,000 distinct CDR3 sequences; 40% to 45% were detected once. The ten largest account for around 13% of the sample.

Broad study findings and their caveats: The number of convalescent patients in the study was relatively small, and the study did not examine early timepoints following natural infection. Of the vaccine-specific clones found in convalescent patients, nearly all (304 of 307) were mono-reactive for SARS-CoV-2 spike instead of being cross-reactive with common cold coronaviruses. Although the median number of SARS-CoV-2-reactive clonotypes went up from roughly 22 after infection to 35 to 40 after vaccination, the increase was not significant. In convalescent patients, a median around 85% of post-vaccine SARS-CoV-2-reactive clones were detected only after vaccination, and vaccine-specific priming was suggested by this finding.

This specimen's treatment or condition label, per the study, means: roughly 10-day PBMC culture with coronavirus spike peptide pools or control peptides (ViraFEST assay). The ViraFEST assay was used in the study, in which antigen-specific T cells were expanded with peptide pools and expanded clonotypes were subsequently identified by TCR sequencing. The convalescent patients' positive SARS-CoV-2 PCR tests fell between March and December 2020, which was before the Alpha, Beta and Delta variants emerged in the United States. Each well held roughly 2.2 million PBMCs cultured in IMDM containing about 5% human AB serum and 10 IU/ml IL-2, with 10 ug/ml peptide pools added. On days 3 and 7, half of the culture medium was replaced with fresh IL-2-containing medium. After 10 days of culture, CD4+ T cells were isolated by negative selection with the EasySep CD4+ T cell isolation kit. PBMCs were separated from whole blood using Ficoll-Paque Plus gradient centrifugation and then either used fresh or cryopreserved at -140C. Each culture condition was generally run in triplicate wells.

The chain couples TRBV6-1 to TRBJ2-7, with the D gene too uncertain to name. What was sequenced was CD4+ T cells from blood, cultured in vitro. The TCR originated in a human donor who had recovered from COVID-19. CDR3 protein: CASNQFNYEQYF. The bases are TGTGCCAGCAATCAGTTCAACTACGAGCAGTACTTC.